Listed below are T cell receptor beta chains from one sample, sequenced in a study of graft-versus-host responses after intestinal transplantation. The protocol was immunoSEQ multiplex PCR, while the TCRdb copy is restricted to in-frame clones and leaves out a portion. The table includes about 71,000 clones, about 94% detected once. The antigens of these receptors remain unknown. Material: unstimulated CD8+ T cells sorted from spleen or lymph node cells, obtained before intestinal transplant. These TCRs come from a human donor who received an intestinal transplant. Both conserved end residues are part of each CDR3. A D gene is named only where the DNA matches it firmly. Clone size is given for some rows only: seen once, a few or many times, or a class if the clone is expanded.

D gene: TRBD2; V gene: TRBV6-4; clone size: once; J gene: TRBJ2-1; CDR3 DNA: TGTGCCAGCAGTCAGACTAGCGGGACCTACAATGAGCAGTTCTTC; CDR3 protein: CASSQTSGTYNEQFF
D gene: -; V gene: TRBV7-9; clone size: -; J gene: TRBJ2-1; CDR3 DNA: TGTGCCAGCAGCTCCGGATCCTCCTACAATGAGCAGTTCTTC; CDR3 protein: CASSSGSSYNEQFF
D gene: -; V gene: TRBV11-2; clone size: -; J gene: TRBJ2-5; CDR3 DNA: TGTGCCAGCAGCTTATTGGAGGGCCGGGGAGAGACCCAGTACTTC; CDR3 protein: CASSLLEGRGETQYF
D gene: TRBD2; V gene: TRBV27; clone size: -; J gene: TRBJ2-1; CDR3 DNA: TGTGCCAGCAGTTCCAGCTCTATTATAGCGGGAGATTACAATGAGCAGTTCTTC; CDR3 protein: CASSSSSIIAGDYNEQFF
D gene: TRBD2; V gene: TRBV19; clone size: -; J gene: TRBJ2-7; CDR3 DNA: TGTGCCAGTAGTGGGAGACTAGCGGACTCCTACGAGCAGTACTTC; CDR3 protein: CASSGRLADSYEQYF
D gene: TRBD2; V gene: TRBV5-4; clone size: -; J gene: TRBJ2-5; CDR3 DNA: TGTGCCAGCAGGTTTTCCGGGACTACCAAAGAGACCCAGTACTTC; CDR3 protein: CASRFSGTTKETQYF
D gene: -; V gene: TRBV9; clone size: -; J gene: TRBJ2-2; CDR3 DNA: TGTGCCAGCAGCGTAGAGGGCCCTACCGGGGAGCTGTTTTTT; CDR3 protein: CASSVEGPTGELFF
D gene: TRBD2; V gene: TRBV5-6; clone size: -; J gene: TRBJ2-2; CDR3 DNA: TGTGCCAGCAGCTTTTCCAGCGGGAGGGAAACCGGGGAGCTGTTTTTT; CDR3 protein: CASSFSSGRETGELFF
D gene: -; V gene: TRBV6-4; clone size: once; J gene: TRBJ1-1; CDR3 DNA: TGTGCCAGCAGTCTTTACATGAACACTGAAGCTTTCTTT; CDR3 protein: CASSLYMNTEAFF
D gene: -; V gene: TRBV5-1; clone size: -; J gene: TRBJ1-2; CDR3 DNA: TGCGCCAGCAGCCTCCGGGACCCACTCTATGGCTACACCTTC; CDR3 protein: CASSLRDPLYGYTF
D gene: -; V gene: TRBV11-2; clone size: -; J gene: TRBJ2-5; CDR3 DNA: TGTGCCAGCAGCTTGAACGACAGAATTGGGACCCAGTACTTC; CDR3 protein: CASSLNDRIGTQYF
D gene: -; V gene: TRBV7-3; clone size: few; J gene: TRBJ2-2; CDR3 DNA: TGTGCCAGCAGCTGGGCAGGGGAGGGGGAGCTGTTTTTT; CDR3 protein: CASSWAGEGELFF
D gene: TRBD1; V gene: TRBV11-2; clone size: -; J gene: TRBJ1-1; CDR3 DNA: TGTGCCAGCAGCTTATGGTTGCGCAGGGGGTTGGGCACTGAAGCTTTCTTT; CDR3 protein: CASSLWLRRGLGTEAFF
D gene: -; V gene: TRBV7-8; clone size: -; J gene: TRBJ1-1; CDR3 DNA: TGTGCCAGCAGCTTAGAGACGGGTGGGACTGAAGCTTTCTTT; CDR3 protein: CASSLETGGTEAFF
D gene: TRBD1; V gene: TRBV6-6; clone size: -; J gene: TRBJ1-1; CDR3 DNA: TGTGCCAGCAGTTACGGGGCAGGGGGGAACACTGAAGCTTTCTTT; CDR3 protein: CASSYGAGGNTEAFF
D gene: TRBD2; V gene: TRBV9; clone size: -; J gene: TRBJ2-7; CDR3 DNA: TGTGCCAGCAGCATGGGAGGGACCTCCTACGAGCAGTACTTC; CDR3 protein: CASSMGGTSYEQYF
D gene: -; V gene: TRBV6-1; clone size: -; J gene: TRBJ1-6; CDR3 DNA: TGTGCCAGCAGTGAAATCGACAGAGCTAATTCACCCCTCCACTTT; CDR3 protein: CASSEIDRANSPLHF
D gene: -; V gene: TRBV7-9; clone size: -; J gene: TRBJ1-2; CDR3 DNA: TGTGCCAGCAGCTTAGGGAACAGGACCCGACTAACTTTGGATGGCTACACCTTC; CDR3 protein: CASSLGNRTRLTLDGYTF
D gene: TRBD1; V gene: TRBV4-1; clone size: -; J gene: TRBJ1-6; CDR3 DNA: TGCGCCAGCAGCCACGTGACAGGGGATGGATCACCCCTCCACTTT; CDR3 protein: CASSHVTGDGSPLHF
D gene: TRBD2; V gene: TRBV5-1; clone size: -; J gene: TRBJ2-7; CDR3 DNA: TGCGCCAGCAGGGCCGGGACTAGCGGGAAGTACGAGCAGTACTTC; CDR3 protein: CASRAGTSGKYEQYF
D gene: -; V gene: TRBV28; clone size: -; J gene: TRBJ2-7; CDR3 DNA: TGTGCCAGCAGCTTGACAGGGAGGGGTGGCGAGCAGTACTTC; CDR3 protein: CASSLTGRGGEQYF
D gene: TRBD2; V gene: TRBV27; clone size: -; J gene: TRBJ2-1; CDR3 DNA: TGTGCCAGCAGCCCAGCGGGAGGGTCCTACAATGAGCAGTTCTTC; CDR3 protein: CASSPAGGSYNEQFF
D gene: TRBD2; V gene: TRBV2; clone size: -; J gene: TRBJ2-1; CDR3 DNA: TGTGCCAGCAAGTGGGAGGGGCCCTACAATGAGCAGTTCTTC; CDR3 protein: CASKWEGPYNEQFF
D gene: TRBD2; V gene: TRBV6-1; clone size: -; J gene: TRBJ2-7; CDR3 DNA: TGTGCCAGCAGTCTAGTAGCGGGAGATATCTACGAGCAGTACTTC; CDR3 protein: CASSLVAGDIYEQYF
D gene: -; V gene: TRBV21-1; clone size: -; J gene: TRBJ1-2; CDR3 DNA: TGTGCCAGCAGAACTGAGAGTGGGTCAGGGATGGATGGCTACACCTTC; CDR3 protein: CASRTESGSGMDGYTF
D gene: -; V gene: TRBV21-1; clone size: -; J gene: TRBJ2-2; CDR3 DNA: TGTGCCAGCAGCAAAGTCTTTCCAGGGGGCAACACCGGGGAGCTGTTTTTT; CDR3 protein: CASSKVFPGGNTGELFF
D gene: TRBD2; V gene: TRBV7-9; clone size: -; J gene: TRBJ2-7; CDR3 DNA: TGTGCCAGCAGCTCAGGGACTAGTCTTCCCTCCTACGAGCAGTACTTC; CDR3 protein: CASSSGTSLPSYEQYF
D gene: TRBD1; V gene: TRBV10-1; clone size: once; J gene: TRBJ2-3; CDR3 DNA: TGCGCCAGCAGTCAGGGGGCGGCCACAGATACGCAGTATTTT; CDR3 protein: CASSQGAATDTQYF
D gene: TRBD2; V gene: TRBV6-1; clone size: -; J gene: TRBJ2-7; CDR3 DNA: TGTGCCAGCAGTGATACTAGCGGGAGATACGAGCAGTACTTC; CDR3 protein: CASSDTSGRYEQYF
D gene: -; V gene: TRBV30; clone size: -; J gene: TRBJ1-6; CDR3 DNA: TGTGCCTGGAGTGTTATAGGGGTGACACCCCTCCACTTT; CDR3 protein: CAWSVIGVTPLHF
D gene: TRBD1; V gene: TRBV28; clone size: -; J gene: TRBJ1-5; CDR3 DNA: TGTGCCAGCATAGAAGGGGGCATGGGCAATCAGCCCCAGCATTTT; CDR3 protein: CASIEGGMGNQPQHF
D gene: -; V gene: TRBV15; clone size: once; J gene: TRBJ1-2; CDR3 DNA: TGTGCCACCAGCAGAGATTGGGCGGCCAATGGCTACACCTTC; CDR3 protein: CATSRDWAANGYTF
D gene: TRBD2; V gene: TRBV27; clone size: -; J gene: TRBJ2-7; CDR3 DNA: TGTGCCAGCAGTCCCCGGACTAGCGGGAGACCGAATTTCTACGAGCAGTACTTC; CDR3 protein: CASSPRTSGRPNFYEQYF
D gene: -; V gene: TRBV27; clone size: -; J gene: TRBJ2-7; CDR3 DNA: TGTGCCAGCGGGGACTACGAGCAGTACTTC; CDR3 protein: CASGDYEQYF
D gene: TRBD1; V gene: TRBV5-1; clone size: -; J gene: TRBJ2-7; CDR3 DNA: TGCGCCAGCAGCCATGGACAGGGGTTATCCTACGAGCAGTACTTC; CDR3 protein: CASSHGQGLSYEQYF
D gene: TRBD2; V gene: TRBV9; clone size: -; J gene: TRBJ2-2; CDR3 DNA: TGTGCCAGCAGCGGACCGGGACTAGCGGGAGGCGGGGTGGGGACCGGGGAGCTGTTTTTT; CDR3 protein: CASSGPGLAGGGVGTGELFF
D gene: TRBD1; V gene: TRBV6-5; clone size: -; J gene: TRBJ1-1; CDR3 DNA: TGTGCCAGCAGACAGGACAGGGCGGGAGGCACTGAAGCTTTCTTT; CDR3 protein: CASRQDRAGGTEAFF
D gene: TRBD2; V gene: TRBV9; clone size: -; J gene: TRBJ2-1; CDR3 DNA: TGTGCCAGCAGCATACACAGCGGGGACCCGACCTACTACAATGAGCAGTTCTTC; CDR3 protein: CASSIHSGDPTYYNEQFF
D gene: TRBD1; V gene: TRBV30; clone size: -; J gene: TRBJ2-7; CDR3 DNA: TGTGCCTGGGGGGGACAGGGATGGTCCTACGAGCAGTACTTC; CDR3 protein: CAWGGQGWSYEQYF
D gene: TRBD2; V gene: TRBV14; clone size: -; J gene: TRBJ2-1; CDR3 DNA: TGTGCCAGCAGCCAAGATCGAGCTAGCGGGAGGGGGACTCGGAATGAGCAGTTCTTC; CDR3 protein: CASSQDRASGRGTRNEQFF
D gene: -; V gene: TRBV21-1; clone size: -; J gene: TRBJ2-1; CDR3 DNA: TGTGCCAGCACTAGAGAGCGGGCTCTCTCCTACAATGAGCAGTTCTTC; CDR3 protein: CASTRERALSYNEQFF
D gene: -; V gene: TRBV6-1; clone size: -; J gene: TRBJ2-7; CDR3 DNA: TGTGCCAGCACCAGGGACTACGAGCAGTACTTC; CDR3 protein: CASTRDYEQYF
D gene: -; V gene: TRBV29-1; clone size: -; J gene: TRBJ2-7; CDR3 DNA: TGCAGCGTGGGCCCGGGAGACGAGCAGTACTTC; CDR3 protein: CSVGPGDEQYF
D gene: TRBD2; V gene: TRBV6-5; clone size: -; J gene: TRBJ2-1; CDR3 DNA: TGTGCCAGCAGTCCTTTAACTAGCGGGAGCAGTGAGCAGTTCTTC; CDR3 protein: CASSPLTSGSSEQFF
D gene: TRBD2; V gene: TRBV15; clone size: -; J gene: TRBJ2-7; CDR3 DNA: TGTGCCACCAGCAGCCCGGGAGGCTACGAGCAGTACTTC; CDR3 protein: CATSSPGGYEQYF
D gene: TRBD1; V gene: TRBV27; clone size: -; J gene: TRBJ2-7; CDR3 DNA: TGTGCCAGCAGCCCCCGGGACAGGCTCTACGAGCAGTACTTC; CDR3 protein: CASSPRDRLYEQYF
D gene: -; V gene: TRBV7-2; clone size: -; J gene: TRBJ1-6; CDR3 DNA: TGTGCCAGCAGCTTATCCCCCCGGACAGCTAGAAATTCACCCCTCCACTTT; CDR3 protein: CASSLSPRTARNSPLHF
D gene: -; V gene: TRBV27; clone size: -; J gene: TRBJ2-7; CDR3 DNA: TGTGCCAGCAGTGCCGCGTTTGGGGGGGGCTACTACGAGCAGTACTTC; CDR3 protein: CASSAAFGGGYYEQYF
D gene: TRBD2; V gene: TRBV29-1; clone size: -; J gene: TRBJ2-5; CDR3 DNA: TGCAGCGTTGAACTAGCGGGAGAAGAGACCCAGTACTTC; CDR3 protein: CSVELAGEETQYF
D gene: -; V gene: TRBV6-5; clone size: once; J gene: TRBJ1-5; CDR3 DNA: TGTGCCAGCAGTTACTCGGGACCGGATAGCAATCAGCCCCAGCATTTT; CDR3 protein: CASSYSGPDSNQPQHF
D gene: -; V gene: TRBV27; clone size: -; J gene: TRBJ2-7; CDR3 DNA: TGTGCCAGCAGTTTATCGGTAGGTTCCTACGAGCAGTACTTC; CDR3 protein: CASSLSVGSYEQYF
D gene: -; V gene: TRBV14; clone size: -; J gene: TRBJ2-7; CDR3 DNA: TGTGCCAGCAGCCACTCCGGGACACCCAGCTGGGAGCAGTACTTC; CDR3 protein: CASSHSGTPSWEQYF
D gene: -; V gene: TRBV5-8; clone size: once; J gene: TRBJ1-1; CDR3 DNA: TGTGCCAGCAGCCCTGAGAAGGCAGGGGTCAGGACTGCTTTCTTT; CDR3 protein: CASSPEKAGVRTAFF
D gene: -; V gene: TRBV27; clone size: -; J gene: TRBJ2-3; CDR3 DNA: TGTGCCAGCAGTTTATCGGGGGGTCCCCGGACAGGATACACAGATACGCAGTATTTT; CDR3 protein: CASSLSGGPRTGYTDTQYF
D gene: -; V gene: TRBV4-1; clone size: -; J gene: TRBJ2-1; CDR3 DNA: TGCGCCAGCAGCCAAGAATCGGGGACTGCTAGCTATGAGCAGTTCTTC; CDR3 protein: CASSQESGTASYEQFF
D gene: -; V gene: TRBV19; clone size: -; J gene: TRBJ2-3; CDR3 DNA: TGTGCCAGTAGTAAATCCACAGATACGCAGTATTTT; CDR3 protein: CASSKSTDTQYF
D gene: TRBD2; V gene: TRBV4-1; clone size: -; J gene: TRBJ2-7; CDR3 DNA: TGCGCCAGCAGCCAAGTGGGCGGGGGTGATGAGCAGTACTTC; CDR3 protein: CASSQVGGGDEQYF
D gene: -; V gene: TRBV27; clone size: -; J gene: TRBJ2-7; CDR3 DNA: TGTGCCAGCAGTCAGAAGACAGACTACGAGCAGTACTTC; CDR3 protein: CASSQKTDYEQYF
D gene: TRBD1; V gene: TRBV27; clone size: -; J gene: TRBJ2-5; CDR3 DNA: TGTGCCAGCAGACCAGGGACAGCCTCAGGAGAGACCCAGTACTTC; CDR3 protein: CASRPGTASGETQYF